This passage covers 17 T cell receptor beta chains from one sample sequenced in a study of graft-versus-host responses after intestinal transplantation. Only in-frame clones appear in the TCRdb table, and some are missing; sequencing was by immunoSEQ multiplex PCR. The table has under 20,000 clones, 85% to 95% seen once. Specimen: PBMCs, collected 23 days after intestinal transplant. The receptor source for this set is a human patient who received an intestinal transplant, so some T cells may come from the graft donor.

This clone has more than one count but fewer than ten. This sequence joins TRBV19 and TRBJ2-7; TRBD1 aligns across 9 bases. The germline V gene has CDR1 LNHDA and CDR2 SQIVND (reference sequence). The CDR3 covers 14 residues. V lost 4 bases to trimming and J lost 4 bases; unmatched junction nucleotides: 5. The CDR3 DNA sequence: TGTGCCAGTAGTACTACAGGGGGCACGTACGAGCAGTACTTC. Its protein product is CASSTTGGTYEQYF.

This clone appeared a few times. This sequence joins TRBV6-5 and TRBJ2-5; D gene ambiguous. Germline V lookup: CDR1 MNHEY, CDR2 SVGAGI. Trimming took off 2 bases at V and 5 bases at J, with 15 bases between the two ends. The CDR3 contains 15 residues. CDR3 nucleotides: TGTGCCAGCAGTTACACCCCGGACGGACGGGAGACCCAGTACTTC. Its translation: CASSYTPDGRETQYF.

J is TRBJ2-7 and V is TRBV4-3; possible D gene TRBD2, 5 bases. Trimming left V 0 bases short and J 3 bases short, with 12 bases between. The germline V gene has CDR1 LGHNA and CDR2 YSLEER. The CDR3 is 15 residues long. This CDR3 reads CASSQDPPAGYEQYF. The CDR3 DNA sequence: TGCGCCAGCAGCCAAGATCCCCCGGCGGGCTACGAGCAGTACTTC.

The chain has TRBV27 and TRBJ2-7, with 8 bases identical to TRBD1. CDR1 MNHEY and CDR2 SMNVEV come from the germline V gene (reference sequence). V shed 3 bases and J 3 bases; nucleotides not matched to a gene: 7. The CDR3 covers 15 residues. CDR3 nucleotides: TGTGCCAGCAGTTTTGGGCAGGGGGCTTTCTACGAGCAGTACTTC. Translation: CASSFGQGAFYEQYF.

The table lists this clone with a count of one. For the CDR3, the DNA is TGCGCCAGCAGCGAGGGACTAGCGGCTTTAAGCACAGATACGCAGTATTTT. It translates to CASSEGLAALSTDTQYF. The chain has TRBV5-1 and TRBJ2-3; 11 bases line up with TRBD2. The V segment lost 4 bases and the J segment 0 bases; nucleotides outside the gene matches: 7. The CDR3 spans 17 residues. Per the germline V gene, CDR1 is SGHRS and CDR2 is YFSETQ. Together with reference TRBV5-1 and TRBJ2-3, the CDR3 gives the full variable domain: KAGVTQTPRYLIKTRGQQVTLSCSPISGHRSVSWYQQTPGQGLQFLFEYFSETQRNKGNFPGRFSGRQFSNSRSEMNVSTLELGDSALYLCASSEGLAALSTDTQYFGPGTRLTVL.

In DNA, the CDR3 is TGTGCCAGCAGCCCACCCGCGGCTCCACCAGCCCTCCACTTT. Its translation is CASSPPAAPPALHF. This chain links TRBV5-6 with TRBJ1-6; D is unresolved. The V gene's germline CDR1 is SGHDT and CDR2 YYEEEE. Trimming removed 4 bases at V and 14 bases at J, with 19 bases between. The CDR3 is made up of 14 amino acids.

The chain recombines TRBV9 with TRBJ1-1; possibly TRBD1 for D (5 bases). V lost 5 bases and J lost 2, with 16 bases in between. The CDR3 covers 15 residues. Germline CDR1 is SGDLS and CDR2 is YYNGEE. The CDR3 DNA reads as TGTGCCAGCAGAGACGCAGCTGGGACTAACACTGAAGCTTTCTTT. It specifies CASRDAAGTNTEAFF.

The table lists this clone with a few counts. The gene calls are TRBV27 and TRBJ1-4; D possibly corresponds to TRBD1 (5 bases). Germline V lookup: CDR1 MNHEY, CDR2 SMNVEV (reference sequence). This CDR3 has 12 residues. V gave up 4 bases and J gave up 12 bases, with 12 bases separating them. The CDR3 reads CASSSGPSELFF. CDR3 DNA: TGTGCCAGCAGTTCAGGGCCTTCGGAACTGTTTTTT.

V gene TRBV27 combines with J gene TRBJ2-5; TRBD1 aligns across 10 bases. The DNA matches TRBJ2-7 better at its end, which makes the J call doubtful. The CDR3 loop spans 16 amino acids. Germline values: CDR1 MNHEY, CDR2 SMNVEV (reference sequence). The CDR3 is CASSLSRTGGTYEQYF. The CDR3 nucleotides read TGTGCCAGCAGTTTATCGAGGACAGGGGGGACCTACGAGCAGTACTTC.

The chain employs TRBV10-3 and TRBJ2-7, with 7 bases matching TRBD2. V dropped 5 bases and J dropped 0; count of bases not matched to a gene: 10. CDR1 and CDR2 (germline): ENHRY, SYGVKD. The CDR3 loop spans 16 amino acids. In DNA form, the CDR3 reads TGTGCCATCAGTACAACCGACGGGGGGATCTCCTACGAGCAGTACTTC. This gives the protein CAISTTDGGISYEQYF.

The sample holds one count of this clone. The V call is TRBV5-1, the J call TRBJ2-1; TRBD2 matches 8 bases. CDR1 and CDR2 from the germline V gene are SGHRS and YFSETQ. The CDR3 length is 16 residues. The ends lost 2 bases at V and 8 bases at J; junction bases unmatched: 12. The CDR3 nucleotides are TGCGCCAGCAGCTTTACGCCCGGGACTAGGCGTGATGAGCAGTTCTTC. Translated: CASSFTPGTRRDEQFF.

The rearrangement joins TRBV27 to TRBJ2-1, with 9 bases identical to TRBD2. Unmatched junction bases numbered 6, after V lost 0 bases and J lost 6 bases. Germline values: CDR1 MNHEY, CDR2 SMNVEV (reference sequence). This CDR3 comprises 16 residues. The CDR3 loop reads CASSLSGGRAFNEQFF. The CDR3 DNA reads as TGTGCCAGCAGTTTATCGGGCGGGAGGGCCTTCAATGAGCAGTTCTTC.

The rearrangement links TRBV7-9 to TRBJ2-7; TRBD1 agrees at 10 bases. Germline-derived CDR1 and CDR2 are SEHNR and FQNEAQ (reference sequence). Losses at the gene ends were 5 bases for V and 0 bases for J; bases not matched to a gene: 10. The CDR3 loop spans 17 amino acids. This CDR3 is CASSPGGDRGSSYEQYF. CDR3 coding DNA: TGTGCCAGCAGCCCCGGAGGGGACAGGGGTAGCTCCTACGAGCAGTACTTC.

The chain combines TRBV19 with TRBJ2-3, with 13 bases lining up with TRBD2. The CDR3 sequence is 15 residues long. Per germline, CDR1 LNHDA and CDR2 SQIVND (reference sequence). V shed 5 bases, J shed 6 bases, and the junction held 5 bases outside the gene matches. The CDR3, as DNA: TGTGCCAGTAGTCCTGGACTAGCGGGAGATGATACGCAGTATTTT. It encodes CASSPGLAGDDTQYF.

This chain joins TRBV27 and TRBJ2-5; TRBD1 matches 7 bases. J lost 0 bases, V lost 9 bases, and 7 bases had no gene match. The CDR3 has 14 amino acids. The germline gives CDR1 MNHEY, CDR2 SMNVEV (reference sequence). CDR3: CASAPGQYQETQYF. The CDR3 coding sequence is TGTGCCAGTGCCCCGGGACAGTACCAAGAGACCCAGTACTTC.

The chain carries TRBV27 and TRBJ1-2, with D unresolved. The V gene's germline CDR1 is MNHEY and CDR2 SMNVEV (reference sequence). The CDR3 runs to 14 residues. Trimming shortened V by 0 bases and J by 3 bases, and 8 bases separated the two germline ends. As DNA, the CDR3 is TGTGCCAGCAGTTTATCGAGAGGGTACTATGGCTACACCTTC. This codes for CASSLSRGYYGYTF.

A few counts support this clone. The rearrangement uses TRBV27 and TRBJ2-4; D is perhaps TRBD1 (6 bases). Per the germline V gene, CDR1 is MNHEY and CDR2 is SMNVEV (reference sequence). With 2 bases removed from V and 9 bases from J, the gap between germline ends came to 17 bases. This CDR3 is built from 15 residues. CDR3: CASSLGGPSLGIQYF. CDR3 coding DNA: TGTGCCAGCAGTTTAGGGGGCCCGTCCCTGGGCATTCAGTACTTC.